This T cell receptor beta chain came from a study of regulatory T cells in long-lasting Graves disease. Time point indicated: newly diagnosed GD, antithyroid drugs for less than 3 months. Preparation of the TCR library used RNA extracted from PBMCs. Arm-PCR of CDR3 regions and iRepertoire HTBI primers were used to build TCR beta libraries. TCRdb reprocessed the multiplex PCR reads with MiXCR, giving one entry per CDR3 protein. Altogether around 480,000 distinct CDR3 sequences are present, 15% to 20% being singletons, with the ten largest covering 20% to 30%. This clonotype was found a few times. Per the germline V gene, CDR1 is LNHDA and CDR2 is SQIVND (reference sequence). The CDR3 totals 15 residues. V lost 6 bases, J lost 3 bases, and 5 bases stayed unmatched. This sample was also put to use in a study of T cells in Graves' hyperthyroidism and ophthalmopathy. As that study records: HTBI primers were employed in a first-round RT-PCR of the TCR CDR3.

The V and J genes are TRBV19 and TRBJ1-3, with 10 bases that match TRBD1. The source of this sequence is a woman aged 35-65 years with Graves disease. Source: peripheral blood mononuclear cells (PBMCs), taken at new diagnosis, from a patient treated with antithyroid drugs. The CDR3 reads CASRTTGGFGNTIYF. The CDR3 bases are TGTGCCAGTAGGACGACAGGGGGCTTTGGAAACACCATATATTTT.